This TCR beta chain comes out of a study of human T cells and chemical hapten exposure. Study in general: Each week of the approximately 23-week study, patients had diphenylcyclopropenone applied to the scalp. Patch tests put 0.01% DPC on the upper back, read at 6 days. The patients, most of them female, presented with alopecia areata, totalis or universalis.

TCRdb itself ran the RACE reads through MiXCR, one entry per CDR3 protein. The profile covers approximately 350,000 distinct CDR3 sequences, with about 6.9% appearing a single time and roughly 5.4% taken by the ten largest. Time point described: patch test 2, 6 weeks after DPC sensitization. Regarding treatment: therapeutic diphenylcyclopropenone sensitization with weekly scalp DPC. This clonotype was seen ten or more times. Sequencing was performed on whole blood, taken in connection with sensitization to the hapten diphenylcyclopropenone (DPC). The sequence derives from a woman aged 18-30 years with alopecia areata. Some clones in this sample may be carry-over from other donors' samples.

The CDR3 is CASSFEWNQPQHF. The CDR3 DNA follows: TGTGCCAGCAGTTTCGAATGGAATCAGCCCCAGCATTTT. This chain connects TRBV12-3 or TRBV12-4 to TRBJ1-5; no clear D. This CDR3 region has 13 residues. V was trimmed by 3 bases and J by 4 bases, leaving 7 bases between them.